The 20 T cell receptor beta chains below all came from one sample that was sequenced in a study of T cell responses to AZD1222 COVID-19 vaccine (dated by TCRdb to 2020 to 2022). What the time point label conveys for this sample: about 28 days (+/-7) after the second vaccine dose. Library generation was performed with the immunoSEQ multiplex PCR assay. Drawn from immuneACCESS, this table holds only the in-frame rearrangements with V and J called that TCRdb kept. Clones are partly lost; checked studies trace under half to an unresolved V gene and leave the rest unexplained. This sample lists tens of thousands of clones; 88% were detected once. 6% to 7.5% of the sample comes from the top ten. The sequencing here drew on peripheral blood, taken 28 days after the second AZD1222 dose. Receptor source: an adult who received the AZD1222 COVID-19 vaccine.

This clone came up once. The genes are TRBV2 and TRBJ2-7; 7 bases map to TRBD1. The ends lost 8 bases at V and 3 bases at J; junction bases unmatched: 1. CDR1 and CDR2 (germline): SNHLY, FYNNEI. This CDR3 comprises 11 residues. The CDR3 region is CASGQDYEQYF. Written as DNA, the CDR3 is TGTGCCAGCGGACAGGACTACGAGCAGTACTTC.

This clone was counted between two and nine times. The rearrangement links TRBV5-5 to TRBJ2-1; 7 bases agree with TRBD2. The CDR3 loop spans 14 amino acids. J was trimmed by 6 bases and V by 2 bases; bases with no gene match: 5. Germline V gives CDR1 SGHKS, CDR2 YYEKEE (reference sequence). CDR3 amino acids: CASSFRLAANEQFF. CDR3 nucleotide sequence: TGTGCCAGCAGCTTCAGGCTAGCGGCCAATGAGCAGTTCTTC.

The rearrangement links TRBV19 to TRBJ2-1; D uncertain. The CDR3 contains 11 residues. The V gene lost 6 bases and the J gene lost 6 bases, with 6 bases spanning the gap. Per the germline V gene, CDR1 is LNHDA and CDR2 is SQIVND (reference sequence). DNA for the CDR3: TGTGCCAGTAGAGTCGGCAATGAGCAGTTCTTC. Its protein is CASRVGNEQFF.

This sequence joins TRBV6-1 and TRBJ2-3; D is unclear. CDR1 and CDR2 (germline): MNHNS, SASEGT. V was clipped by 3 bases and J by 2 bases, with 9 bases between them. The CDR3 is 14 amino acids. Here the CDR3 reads CASSDQVNTDTQYF. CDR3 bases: TGTGCCAGCAGTGACCAGGTGAACACAGATACGCAGTATTTT.

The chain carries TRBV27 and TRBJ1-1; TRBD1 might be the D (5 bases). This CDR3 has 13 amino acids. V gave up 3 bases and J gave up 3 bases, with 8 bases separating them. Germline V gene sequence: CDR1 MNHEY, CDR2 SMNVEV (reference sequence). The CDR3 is CASSFEGDTEAFF. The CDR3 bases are TGTGCCAGCAGTTTTGAAGGGGACACTGAAGCTTTCTTT.

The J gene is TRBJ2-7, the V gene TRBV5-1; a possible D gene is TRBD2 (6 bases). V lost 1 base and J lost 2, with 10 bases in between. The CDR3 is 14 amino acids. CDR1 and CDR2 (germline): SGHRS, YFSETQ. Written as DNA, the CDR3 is TGCGCCAGCAGCTTGAGGCGGGACGCCTACGAGCAGTACTTC. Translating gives CASSLRRDAYEQYF.

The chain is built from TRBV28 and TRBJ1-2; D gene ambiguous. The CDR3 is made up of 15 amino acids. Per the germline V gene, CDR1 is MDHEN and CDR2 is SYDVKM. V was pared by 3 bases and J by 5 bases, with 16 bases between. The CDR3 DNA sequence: TGTGCCAGCAGTTTGGCCAGGTCTGGCGCATATGGCTACACCTTC. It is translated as CASSLARSGAYGYTF.

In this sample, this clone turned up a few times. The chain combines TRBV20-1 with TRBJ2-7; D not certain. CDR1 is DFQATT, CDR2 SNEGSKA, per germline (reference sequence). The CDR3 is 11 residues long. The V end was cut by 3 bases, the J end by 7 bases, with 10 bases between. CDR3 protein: CSASSPSEQYF. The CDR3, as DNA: TGCAGTGCTAGTTCCCCGTCGGAGCAGTACTTC.

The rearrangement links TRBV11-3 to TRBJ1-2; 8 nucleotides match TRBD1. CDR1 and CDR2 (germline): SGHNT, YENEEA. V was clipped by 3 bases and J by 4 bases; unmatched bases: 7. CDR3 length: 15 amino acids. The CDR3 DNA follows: TGTGCCAGCAGCTTCCACAGGGGGATGGGCTATGGCTACACCTTC. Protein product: CASSFHRGMGYGYTF.

The DNA of the CDR3 is TGTGCCAGCAGTGAGGGGGCGGGAGCGATCAATGAGCAGTTCTTC. Translated: CASSEGAGAINEQFF. The chain is built from TRBV2 and TRBJ2-1; tentative D call: TRBD2 (7 bases). Deletions cut 3 bases from V and 6 bases from J, with 15 bases between. The CDR3 is 15 amino acids. Germline V gene data show CDR1 as SNHLY and CDR2 as FYNNEI.

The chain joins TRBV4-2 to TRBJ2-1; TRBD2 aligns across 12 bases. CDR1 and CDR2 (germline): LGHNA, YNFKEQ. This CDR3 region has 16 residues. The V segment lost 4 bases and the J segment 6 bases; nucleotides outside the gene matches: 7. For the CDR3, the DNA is TGTGCCAGCAGCCGATTGACTAGCGGGAGTCGCAATGAGCAGTTCTTC. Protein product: CASSRLTSGSRNEQFF.

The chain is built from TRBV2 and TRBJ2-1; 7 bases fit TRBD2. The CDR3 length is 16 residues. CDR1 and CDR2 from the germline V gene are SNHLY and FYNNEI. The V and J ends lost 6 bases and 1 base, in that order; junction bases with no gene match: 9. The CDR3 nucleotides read TGTGCCAGCAGAGCTCCGGGACTACCTTCCTACAATGAGCAGTTCTTC. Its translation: CASRAPGLPSYNEQFF.

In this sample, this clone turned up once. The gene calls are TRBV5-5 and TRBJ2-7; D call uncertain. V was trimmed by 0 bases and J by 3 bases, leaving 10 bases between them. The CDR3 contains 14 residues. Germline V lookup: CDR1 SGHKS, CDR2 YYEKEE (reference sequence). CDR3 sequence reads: CASSLAGRNYEQYF. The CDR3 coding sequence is TGTGCCAGCAGCTTGGCCGGGCGAAACTACGAGCAGTACTTC.

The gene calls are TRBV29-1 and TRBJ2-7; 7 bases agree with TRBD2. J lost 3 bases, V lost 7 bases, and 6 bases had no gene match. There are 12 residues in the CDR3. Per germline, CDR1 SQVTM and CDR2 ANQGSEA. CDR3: CSAGLVSYEQYF. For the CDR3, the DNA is TGCAGCGCTGGACTAGTGAGCTACGAGCAGTACTTC.

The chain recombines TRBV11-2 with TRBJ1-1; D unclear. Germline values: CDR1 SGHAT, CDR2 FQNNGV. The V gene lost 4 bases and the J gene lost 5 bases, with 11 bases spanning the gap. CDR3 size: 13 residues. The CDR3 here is CASSSTTATEAFF. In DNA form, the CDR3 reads TGTGCCAGCAGCTCAACCACCGCGACTGAAGCTTTCTTT.

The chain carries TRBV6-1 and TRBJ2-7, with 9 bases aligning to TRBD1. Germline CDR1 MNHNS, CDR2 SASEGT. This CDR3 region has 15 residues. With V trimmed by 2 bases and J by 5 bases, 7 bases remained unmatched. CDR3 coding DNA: TGTGCCAGCAGTGAACGCACGGGACAGGGTGACGAGCAGTACTTC. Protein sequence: CASSERTGQGDEQYF.

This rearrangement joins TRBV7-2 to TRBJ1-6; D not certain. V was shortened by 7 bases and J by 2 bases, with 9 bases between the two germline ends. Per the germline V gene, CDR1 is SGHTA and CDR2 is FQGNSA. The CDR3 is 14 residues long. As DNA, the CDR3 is TGTGCCAGCACCCTTAGCACCTATAATTCACCCCTCCACTTT. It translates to CASTLSTYNSPLHF.

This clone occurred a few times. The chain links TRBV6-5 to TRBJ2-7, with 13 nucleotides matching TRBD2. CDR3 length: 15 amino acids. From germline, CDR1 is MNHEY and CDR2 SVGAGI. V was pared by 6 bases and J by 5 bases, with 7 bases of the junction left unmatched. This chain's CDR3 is CASRTTSGRSDEQYF. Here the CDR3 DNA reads TGTGCCAGCAGGACGACTAGCGGGAGGAGTGACGAGCAGTACTTC.

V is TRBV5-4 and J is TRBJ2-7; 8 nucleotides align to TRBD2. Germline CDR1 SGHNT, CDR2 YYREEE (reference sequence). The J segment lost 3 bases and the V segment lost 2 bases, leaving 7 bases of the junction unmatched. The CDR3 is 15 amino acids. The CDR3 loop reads CASSLTGTRGYEQYF. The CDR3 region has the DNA TGTGCCAGCAGCTTAACCGGGACTAGGGGCTACGAGCAGTACTTC.

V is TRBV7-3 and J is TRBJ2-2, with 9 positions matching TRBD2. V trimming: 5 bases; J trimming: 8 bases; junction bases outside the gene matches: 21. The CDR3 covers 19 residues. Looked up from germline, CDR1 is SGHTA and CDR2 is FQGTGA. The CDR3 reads CASSPLEPLASGTSGELFF. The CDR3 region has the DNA TGTGCCAGCAGCCCACTCGAACCCCTGGCTAGCGGGACTTCAGGGGAGCTGTTTTTT.